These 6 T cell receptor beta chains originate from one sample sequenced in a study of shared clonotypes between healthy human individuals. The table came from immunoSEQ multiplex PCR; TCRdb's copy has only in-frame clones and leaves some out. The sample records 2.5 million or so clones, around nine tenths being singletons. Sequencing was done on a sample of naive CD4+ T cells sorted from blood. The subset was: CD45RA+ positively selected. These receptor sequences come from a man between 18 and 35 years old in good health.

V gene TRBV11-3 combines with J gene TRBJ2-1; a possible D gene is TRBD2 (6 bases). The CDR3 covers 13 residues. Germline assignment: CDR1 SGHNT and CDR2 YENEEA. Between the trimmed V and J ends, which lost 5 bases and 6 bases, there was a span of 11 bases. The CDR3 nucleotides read TGTGCCAGCAGCCCCCAGGGACTCAATGAGCAGTTCTTC. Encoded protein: CASSPQGLNEQFF.

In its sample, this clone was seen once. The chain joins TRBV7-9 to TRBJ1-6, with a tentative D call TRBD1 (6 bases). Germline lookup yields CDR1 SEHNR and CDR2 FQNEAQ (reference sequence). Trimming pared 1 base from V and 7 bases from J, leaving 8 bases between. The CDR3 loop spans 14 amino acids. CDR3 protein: CASSLDTGNSPLHF. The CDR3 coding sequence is TGTGCCAGCAGCTTAGATACAGGGAATTCACCCCTCCACTTT.

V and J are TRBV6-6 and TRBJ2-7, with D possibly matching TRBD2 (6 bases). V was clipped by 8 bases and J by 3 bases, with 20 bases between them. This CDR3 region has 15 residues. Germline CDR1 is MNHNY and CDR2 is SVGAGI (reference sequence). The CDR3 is CASLSLLQGGYEQYF. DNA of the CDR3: TGTGCCAGCCTGTCCCTCCTCCAGGGAGGCTACGAGCAGTACTTC.

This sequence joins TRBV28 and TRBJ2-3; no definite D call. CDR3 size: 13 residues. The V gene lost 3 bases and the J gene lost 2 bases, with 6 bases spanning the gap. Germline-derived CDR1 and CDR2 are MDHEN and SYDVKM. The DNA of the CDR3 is TGTGCCAGCAGTTTTCCGCTCACAGATACGCAGTATTTT. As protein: CASSFPLTDTQYF.

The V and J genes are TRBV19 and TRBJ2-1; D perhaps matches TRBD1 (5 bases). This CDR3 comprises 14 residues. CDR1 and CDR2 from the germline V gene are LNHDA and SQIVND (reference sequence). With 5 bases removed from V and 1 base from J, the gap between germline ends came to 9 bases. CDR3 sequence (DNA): TGTGCCAGTAGTCCCAGACAGTCCTACAATGAGCAGTTCTTC. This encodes CASSPRQSYNEQFF.

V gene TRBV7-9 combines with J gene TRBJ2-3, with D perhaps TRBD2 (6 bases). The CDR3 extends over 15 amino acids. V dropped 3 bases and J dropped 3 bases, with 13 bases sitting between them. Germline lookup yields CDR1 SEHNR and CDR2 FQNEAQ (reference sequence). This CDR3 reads CASSFAGRGTDTQYF. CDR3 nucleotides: TGTGCCAGCAGCTTCGCCGGGAGAGGAACAGATACGCAGTATTTT.